The sequence of this T cell receptor beta chain was determined in a study of CD8+CD57+ T cells in acquired aplastic anemia. About the research overall: On average, sorted CD4+ and CD8+ cells gave about 2.9 ug of DNA. As sequenced from healthy donors, CD4+ cells averaged roughly 9.9 million reads. Study observations and caveats: Common to patients and controls were twenty-nine CD8+ CDR3 sequences.

Comments on this clonotype: Its antigen is not known.

Using genomic DNA as the template, TCR beta VDJ and CDR3 profiling was carried out. TCRdb processed the reads anew with MiXCR; each CDR3 protein has one entry. This sample has hundreds of thousands of distinct CDR3 sequences, with roughly 68% found just once. Trimming cost V 6 bases and J 7 bases; bases outside gene matches: 9. Germline CDR1 reads WSHSY; CDR2 reads SAAADI. CDR3 length: 16 amino acids. Sequencing input: sorted CD4+, CD8+, or CD8+CD57+ T cells (not recorded which) from PBMCs. The V gene is TRBV10-2, the J gene TRBJ1-6, with 10 bases aligning to TRBD1. This sequence originates from a human donor in good health, serving as a control. This CDR3 reads CASRPSPGQGNSPLHF. The CDR3 bases are TGCGCCAGCAGACCCTCACCGGGACAGGGGAATTCACCCCTCCACTTT.